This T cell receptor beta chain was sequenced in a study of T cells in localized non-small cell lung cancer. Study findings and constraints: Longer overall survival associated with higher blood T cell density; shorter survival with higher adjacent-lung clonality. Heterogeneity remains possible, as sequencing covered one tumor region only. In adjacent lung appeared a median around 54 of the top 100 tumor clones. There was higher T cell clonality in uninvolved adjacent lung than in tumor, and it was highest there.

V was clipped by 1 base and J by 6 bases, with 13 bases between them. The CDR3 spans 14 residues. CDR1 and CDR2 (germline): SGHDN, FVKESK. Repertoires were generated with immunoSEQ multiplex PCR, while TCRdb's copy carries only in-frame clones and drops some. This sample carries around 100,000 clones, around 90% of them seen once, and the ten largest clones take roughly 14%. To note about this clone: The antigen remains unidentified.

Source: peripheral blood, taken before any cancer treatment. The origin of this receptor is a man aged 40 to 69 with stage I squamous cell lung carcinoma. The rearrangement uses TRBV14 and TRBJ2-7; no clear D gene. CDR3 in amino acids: CASSQGKVNSEQYF. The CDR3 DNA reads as TGTGCCAGCAGCCAAGGGAAGGTAAATAGCGAGCAGTACTTC. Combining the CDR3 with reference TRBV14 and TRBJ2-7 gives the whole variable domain EAGVTQFPSHSVIEKGQTVTLRCDPISGHDNLYWYRRVMGKEIKFLLHFVKESKQDESGMPNNRFLAERTGGTYSTLKVQPAELEDSGVYFCASSQGKVNSEQYFGPGTRLTVT.